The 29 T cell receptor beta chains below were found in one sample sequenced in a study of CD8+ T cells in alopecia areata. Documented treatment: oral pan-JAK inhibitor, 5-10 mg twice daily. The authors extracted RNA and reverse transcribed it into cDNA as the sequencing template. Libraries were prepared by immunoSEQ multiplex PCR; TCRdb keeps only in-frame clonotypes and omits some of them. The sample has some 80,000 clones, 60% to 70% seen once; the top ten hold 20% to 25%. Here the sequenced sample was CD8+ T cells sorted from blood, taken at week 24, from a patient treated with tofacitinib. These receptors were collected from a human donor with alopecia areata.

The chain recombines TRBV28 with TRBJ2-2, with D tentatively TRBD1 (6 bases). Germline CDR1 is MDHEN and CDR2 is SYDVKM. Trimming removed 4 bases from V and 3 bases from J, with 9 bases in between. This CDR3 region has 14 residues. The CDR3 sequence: CASSYRVDTGELFF. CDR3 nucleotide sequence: TGTGCCAGCAGTTACAGGGTCGACACCGGGGAGCTGTTTTTT. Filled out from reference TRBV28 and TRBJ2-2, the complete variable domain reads DVKVTQSSRYLVKRTGEKVFLECVQDMDHENMFWYRQDPGLGLRLIYFSYDVKMKEKGDIPEGYSVSREKKERFSLILESASTNQTSMYLCASSYRVDTGELFFGEGSRLTVL.

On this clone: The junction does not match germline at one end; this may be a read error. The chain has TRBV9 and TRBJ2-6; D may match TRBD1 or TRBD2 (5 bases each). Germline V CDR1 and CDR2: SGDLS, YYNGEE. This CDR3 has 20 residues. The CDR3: CASTVNPSWDGSSGANVLTF. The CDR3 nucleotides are TGTGCCAGCACCGTAAACCCCTCCTGGGACGGAAGCTCTGGGGCCAACGTCCTGACTTTC.

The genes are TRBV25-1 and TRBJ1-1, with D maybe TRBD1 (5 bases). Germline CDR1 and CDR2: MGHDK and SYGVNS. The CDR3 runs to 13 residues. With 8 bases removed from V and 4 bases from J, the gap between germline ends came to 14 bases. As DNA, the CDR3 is TGTGCCAGCGTAGGGGCAGGGTCCACTGAAGCTTTCTTT. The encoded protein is CASVGAGSTEAFF.

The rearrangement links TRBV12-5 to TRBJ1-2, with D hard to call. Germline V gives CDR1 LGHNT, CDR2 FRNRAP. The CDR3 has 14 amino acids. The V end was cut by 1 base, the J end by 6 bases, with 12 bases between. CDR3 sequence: CASGLDQAMHGYTF. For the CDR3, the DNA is TGTGCTAGTGGTTTGGACCAGGCAATGCATGGCTACACCTTC.

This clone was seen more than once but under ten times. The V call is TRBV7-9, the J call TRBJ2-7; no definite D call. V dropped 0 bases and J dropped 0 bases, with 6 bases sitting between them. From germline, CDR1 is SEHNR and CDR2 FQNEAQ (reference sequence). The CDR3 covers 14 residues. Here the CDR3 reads CASSLAETSYEQYF. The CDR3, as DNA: TGTGCCAGCAGCTTAGCAGAGACCTCCTACGAGCAGTACTTC.

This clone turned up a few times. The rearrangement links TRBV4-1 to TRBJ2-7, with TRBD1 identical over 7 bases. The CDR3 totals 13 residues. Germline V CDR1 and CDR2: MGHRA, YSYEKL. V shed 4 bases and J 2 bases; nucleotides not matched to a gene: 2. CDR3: CASSPGQTYEQYF. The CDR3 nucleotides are TGCGCCAGCAGCCCGGGACAGACCTACGAGCAGTACTTC.

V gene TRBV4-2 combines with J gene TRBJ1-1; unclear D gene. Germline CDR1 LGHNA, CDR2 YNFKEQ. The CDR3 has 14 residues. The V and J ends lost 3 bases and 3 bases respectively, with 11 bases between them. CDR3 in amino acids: CASSQIGWDTEAFF. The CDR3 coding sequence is TGTGCCAGCAGCCAGATAGGGTGGGACACTGAAGCTTTCTTT.

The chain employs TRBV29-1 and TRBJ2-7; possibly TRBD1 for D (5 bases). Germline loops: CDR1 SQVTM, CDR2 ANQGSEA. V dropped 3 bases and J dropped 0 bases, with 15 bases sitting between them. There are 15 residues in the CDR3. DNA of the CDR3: TGCAGCGTTGAGCTCGGCGACAGTAGCTCCTACGAGCAGTACTTC. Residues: CSVELGDSSSYEQYF.

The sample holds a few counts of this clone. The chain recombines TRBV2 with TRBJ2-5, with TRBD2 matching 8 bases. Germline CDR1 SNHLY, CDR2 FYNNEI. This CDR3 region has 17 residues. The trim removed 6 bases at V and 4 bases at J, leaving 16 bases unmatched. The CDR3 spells CASRPHQAGGAGETQYF. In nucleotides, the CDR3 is TGTGCCAGCAGACCGCACCAGGCGGGAGGAGCGGGAGAGACCCAGTACTTC.

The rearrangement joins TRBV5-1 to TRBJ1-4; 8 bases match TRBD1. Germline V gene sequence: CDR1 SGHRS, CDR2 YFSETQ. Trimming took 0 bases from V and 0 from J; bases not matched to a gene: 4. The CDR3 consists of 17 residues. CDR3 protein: CASSLAQGEATNEKLFF. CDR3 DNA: TGCGCCAGCAGCTTGGCACAGGGGGAAGCAACTAATGAAAAACTGTTTTTT.

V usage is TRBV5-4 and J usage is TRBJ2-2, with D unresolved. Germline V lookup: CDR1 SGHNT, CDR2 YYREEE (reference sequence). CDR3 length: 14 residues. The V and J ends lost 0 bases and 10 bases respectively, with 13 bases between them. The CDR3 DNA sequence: TGTGCCAGCAGCTTGGCCGGCTTGGGGATGGAGCTGTTTTTT. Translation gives CASSLAGLGMELFF.

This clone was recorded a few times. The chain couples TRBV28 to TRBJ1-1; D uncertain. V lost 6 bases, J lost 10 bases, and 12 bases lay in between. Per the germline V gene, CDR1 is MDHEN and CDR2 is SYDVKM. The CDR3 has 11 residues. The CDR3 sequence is CASSLTRTAFF. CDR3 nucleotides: TGTGCCAGCAGCCTTACCCGGACAGCTTTCTTT. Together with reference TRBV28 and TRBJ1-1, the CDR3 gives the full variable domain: DVKVTQSSRYLVKRTGEKVFLECVQDMDHENMFWYRQDPGLGLRLIYFSYDVKMKEKGDIPEGYSVSREKKERFSLILESASTNQTSMYLCASSLTRTAFFGQGTRLTVV.

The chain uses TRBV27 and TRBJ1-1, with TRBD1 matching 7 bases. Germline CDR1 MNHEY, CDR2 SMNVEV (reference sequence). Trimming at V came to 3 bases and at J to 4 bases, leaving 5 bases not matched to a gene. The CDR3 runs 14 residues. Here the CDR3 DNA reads TGTGCCAGCAGTTTGACAGGGTTCTTCACTGAAGCTTTCTTT. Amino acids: CASSLTGFFTEAFF.

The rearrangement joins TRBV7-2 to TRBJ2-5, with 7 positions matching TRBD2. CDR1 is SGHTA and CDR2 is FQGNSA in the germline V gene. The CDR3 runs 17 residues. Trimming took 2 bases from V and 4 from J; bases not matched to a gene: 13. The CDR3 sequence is CASSLWISGSAPETQYF. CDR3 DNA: TGTGCCAGCAGCTTATGGATTAGCGGGTCGGCCCCAGAGACCCAGTACTTC.

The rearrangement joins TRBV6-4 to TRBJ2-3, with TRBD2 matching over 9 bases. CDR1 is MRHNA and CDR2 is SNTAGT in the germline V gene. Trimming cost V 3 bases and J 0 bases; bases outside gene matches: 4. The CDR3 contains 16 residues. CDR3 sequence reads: CASSESGGSSTDTQYF. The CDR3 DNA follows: TGTGCCAGCAGTGAGAGCGGGGGGTCCAGCACAGATACGCAGTATTTT.

The CDR3 is CASSLPTDPEEDTQYF. CDR3 nucleotide sequence: TGCGCCAGCAGCTTACCGACGGACCCTGAGGAGGATACGCAGTATTTT. The chain uses TRBV5-1 and TRBJ2-3, with D unresolved. There are 16 residues in the CDR3. V lost 2 bases and J 6 bases, leaving 19 bases between the germline ends. Germline assignment: CDR1 SGHRS and CDR2 YFSETQ. Full variable domain (outside the CDR3, taken from reference TRBV5-1 and TRBJ2-3): KAGVTQTPRYLIKTRGQQVTLSCSPISGHRSVSWYQQTPGQGLQFLFEYFSETQRNKGNFPGRFSGRQFSNSRSEMNVSTLELGDSALYLCASSLPTDPEEDTQYFGPGTRLTVL.

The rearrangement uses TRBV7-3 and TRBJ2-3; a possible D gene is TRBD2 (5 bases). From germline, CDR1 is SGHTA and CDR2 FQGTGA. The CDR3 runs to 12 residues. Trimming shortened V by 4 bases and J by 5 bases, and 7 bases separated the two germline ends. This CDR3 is CASSWTGDTQYF. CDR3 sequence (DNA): TGTGCCAGCAGCTGGACTGGAGATACGCAGTATTTT.

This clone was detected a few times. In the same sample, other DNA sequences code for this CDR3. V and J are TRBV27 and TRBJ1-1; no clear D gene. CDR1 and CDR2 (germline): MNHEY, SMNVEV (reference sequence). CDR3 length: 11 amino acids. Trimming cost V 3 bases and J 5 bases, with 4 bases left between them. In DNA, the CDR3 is TGTGCCAGCAGTTTTGGGACTGAAGCTTTCTTT. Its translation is CASSFGTEAFF.

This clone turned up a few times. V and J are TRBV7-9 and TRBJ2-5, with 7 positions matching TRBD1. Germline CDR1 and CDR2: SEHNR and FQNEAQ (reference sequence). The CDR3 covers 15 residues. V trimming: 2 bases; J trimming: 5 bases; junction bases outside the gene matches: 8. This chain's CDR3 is CASSLTTTGRETQYF. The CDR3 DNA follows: TGTGCCAGCAGCTTAACTACGACAGGGCGTGAGACCCAGTACTTC.

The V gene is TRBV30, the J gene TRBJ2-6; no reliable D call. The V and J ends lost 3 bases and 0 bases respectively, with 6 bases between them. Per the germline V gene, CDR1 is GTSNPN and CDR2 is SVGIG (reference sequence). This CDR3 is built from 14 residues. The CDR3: CAWSQSSGANVLTF. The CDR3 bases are TGTGCCTGGAGCCAGAGCTCTGGGGCCAACGTCCTGACTTTC.

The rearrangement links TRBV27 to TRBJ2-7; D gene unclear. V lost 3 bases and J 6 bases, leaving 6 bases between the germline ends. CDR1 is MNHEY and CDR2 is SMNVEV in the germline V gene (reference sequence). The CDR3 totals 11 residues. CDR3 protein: CASSFGREQYF. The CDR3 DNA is TGTGCCAGCAGTTTCGGACGCGAGCAGTACTTC.

The CDR3 reads CASSLVTRAYEQYF. The CDR3 DNA sequence: TGCGCCAGCAGCTTGGTTACACGCGCCTACGAGCAGTACTTC. The gene calls are TRBV5-1 and TRBJ2-7; unclear D gene. This CDR3 contains 14 residues. The ends were cut back, 0 bases at V and 2 bases at J, with 9 bases in the middle. Germline CDR1 reads SGHRS; CDR2 reads YFSETQ.

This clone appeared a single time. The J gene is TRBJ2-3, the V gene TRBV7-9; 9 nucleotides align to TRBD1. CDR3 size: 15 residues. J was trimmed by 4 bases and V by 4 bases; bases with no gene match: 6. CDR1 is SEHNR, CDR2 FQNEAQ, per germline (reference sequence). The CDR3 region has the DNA TGTGCCAGCAGCTCCCTCACAGGGGGCGCAGATACGCAGTATTTT. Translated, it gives CASSSLTGGADTQYF.

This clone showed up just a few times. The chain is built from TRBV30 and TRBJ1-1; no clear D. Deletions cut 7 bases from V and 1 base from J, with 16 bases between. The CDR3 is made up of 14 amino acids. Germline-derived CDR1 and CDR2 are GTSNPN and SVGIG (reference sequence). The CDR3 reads CASLPSWGNTEAFF. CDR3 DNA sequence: TGTGCCTCCCTTCCGAGTTGGGGGAACACTGAAGCTTTCTTT.

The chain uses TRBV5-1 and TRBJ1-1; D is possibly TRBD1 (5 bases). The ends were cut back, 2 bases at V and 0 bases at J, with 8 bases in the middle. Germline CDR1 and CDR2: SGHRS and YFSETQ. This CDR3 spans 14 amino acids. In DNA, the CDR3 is TGCGCCAGCAGCTTTTGGGGGGTGAACACTGAAGCTTTCTTT. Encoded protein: CASSFWGVNTEAFF.

CDR3 nucleotides: TGTGCCTGGAGTCCCGGAAGCGGGAGGAGCGAGCAGTACTTC. Translated, it gives CAWSPGSGRSEQYF. The chain has TRBV30 and TRBJ2-7, with 9 bases aligning to TRBD2. The CDR3 has 14 residues. Trimming removed 2 bases from V and 6 bases from J; junction bases left unmatched: 8. Looked up from germline, CDR1 is GTSNPN and CDR2 is SVGIG (reference sequence).

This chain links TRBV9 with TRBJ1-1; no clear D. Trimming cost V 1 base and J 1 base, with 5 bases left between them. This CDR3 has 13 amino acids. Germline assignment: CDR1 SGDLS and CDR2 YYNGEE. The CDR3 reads CASSVTGNTEAFF. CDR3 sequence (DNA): TGTGCCAGCAGCGTAACGGGGAACACTGAAGCTTTCTTT.

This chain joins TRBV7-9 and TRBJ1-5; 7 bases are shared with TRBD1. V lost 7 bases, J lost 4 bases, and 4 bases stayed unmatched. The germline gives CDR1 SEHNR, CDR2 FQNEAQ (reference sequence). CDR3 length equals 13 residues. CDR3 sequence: CASTEDRNQPQHF. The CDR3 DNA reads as TGTGCCAGCACCGAGGACAGGAATCAGCCCCAGCATTTT.

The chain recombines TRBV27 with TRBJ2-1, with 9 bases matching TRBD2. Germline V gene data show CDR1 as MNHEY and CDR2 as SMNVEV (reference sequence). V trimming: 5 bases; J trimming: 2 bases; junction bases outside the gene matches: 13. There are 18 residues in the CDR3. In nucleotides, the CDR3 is TGTGCCAGCAGTCTTAACCGGGGCACTAGCGGGCCCTACAATGAGCAGTTCTTC. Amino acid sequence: CASSLNRGTSGPYNEQFF.